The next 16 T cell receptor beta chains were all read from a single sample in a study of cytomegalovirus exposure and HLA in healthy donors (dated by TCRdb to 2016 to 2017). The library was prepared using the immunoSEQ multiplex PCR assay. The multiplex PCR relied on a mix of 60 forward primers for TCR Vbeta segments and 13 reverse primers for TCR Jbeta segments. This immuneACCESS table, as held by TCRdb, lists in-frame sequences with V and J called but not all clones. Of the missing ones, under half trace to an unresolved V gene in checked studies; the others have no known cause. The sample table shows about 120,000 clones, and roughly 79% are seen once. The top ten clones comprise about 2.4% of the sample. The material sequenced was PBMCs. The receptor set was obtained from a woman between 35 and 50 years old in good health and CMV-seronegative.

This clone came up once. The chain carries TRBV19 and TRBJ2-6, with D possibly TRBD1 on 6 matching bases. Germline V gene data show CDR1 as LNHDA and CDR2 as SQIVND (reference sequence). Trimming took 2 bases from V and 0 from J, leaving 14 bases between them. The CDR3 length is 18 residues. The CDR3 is CASSIPTGIFSGANVLTF. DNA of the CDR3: TGTGCCAGTAGTATACCAACAGGGATCTTCTCTGGGGCCAACGTCCTGACTTTC.

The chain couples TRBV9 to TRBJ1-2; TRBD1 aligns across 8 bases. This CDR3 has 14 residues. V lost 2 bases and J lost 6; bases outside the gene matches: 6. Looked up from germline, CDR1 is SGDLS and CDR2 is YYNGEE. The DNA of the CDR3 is TGTGCCAGCAGCGTGGACAGGGAAGGTAATGGCTACACCTTC. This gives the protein CASSVDREGNGYTF.

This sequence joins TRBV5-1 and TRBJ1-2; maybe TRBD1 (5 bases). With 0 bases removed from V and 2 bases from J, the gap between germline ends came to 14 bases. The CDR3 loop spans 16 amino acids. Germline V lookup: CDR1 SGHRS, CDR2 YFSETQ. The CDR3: CASSLEGTPGNYGYTF. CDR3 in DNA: TGCGCCAGCAGCTTGGAGGGGACTCCGGGGAACTATGGCTACACCTTC.

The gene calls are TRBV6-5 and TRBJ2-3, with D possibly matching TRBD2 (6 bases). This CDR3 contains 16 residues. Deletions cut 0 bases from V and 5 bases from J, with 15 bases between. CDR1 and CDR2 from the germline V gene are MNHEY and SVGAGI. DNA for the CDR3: TGTGCCAGCAGTTACTCGCGATGGGGAGGAGGAGATACGCAGTATTTT. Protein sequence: CASSYSRWGGGDTQYF.

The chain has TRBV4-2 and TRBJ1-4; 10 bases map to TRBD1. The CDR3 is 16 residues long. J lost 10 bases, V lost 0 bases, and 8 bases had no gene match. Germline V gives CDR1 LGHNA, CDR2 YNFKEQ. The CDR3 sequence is CASSQEGVDRGRKLFF. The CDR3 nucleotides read TGTGCCAGCAGCCAAGAAGGGGTGGACAGGGGGAGAAAACTGTTTTTT.

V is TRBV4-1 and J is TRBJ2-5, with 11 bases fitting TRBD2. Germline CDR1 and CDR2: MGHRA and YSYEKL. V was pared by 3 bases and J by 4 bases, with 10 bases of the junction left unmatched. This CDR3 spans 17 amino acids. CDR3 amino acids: CASSHPRATSGVETQYF. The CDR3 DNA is TGCGCCAGCAGCCATCCCAGGGCGACTAGCGGGGTAGAGACCCAGTACTTC.

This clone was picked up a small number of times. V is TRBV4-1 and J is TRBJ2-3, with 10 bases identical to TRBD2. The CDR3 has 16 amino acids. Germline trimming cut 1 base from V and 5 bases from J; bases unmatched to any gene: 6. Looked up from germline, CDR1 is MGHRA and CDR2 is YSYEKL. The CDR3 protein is CASSQVVSGGLDTQYF. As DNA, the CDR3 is TGCGCCAGCAGCCAAGTCGTTAGCGGGGGGTTAGATACGCAGTATTTT.

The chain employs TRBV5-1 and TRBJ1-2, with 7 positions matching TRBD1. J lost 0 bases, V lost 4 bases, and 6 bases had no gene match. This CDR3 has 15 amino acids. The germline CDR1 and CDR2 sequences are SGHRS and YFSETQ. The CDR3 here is CASSPGTAPNYGYTF. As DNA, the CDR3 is TGCGCCAGCAGCCCCGGGACAGCTCCTAACTATGGCTACACCTTC. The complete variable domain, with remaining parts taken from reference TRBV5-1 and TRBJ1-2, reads KAGVTQTPRYLIKTRGQQVTLSCSPISGHRSVSWYQQTPGQGLQFLFEYFSETQRNKGNFPGRFSGRQFSNSRSEMNVSTLELGDSALYLCASSPGTAPNYGYTFGSGTRLTVV.

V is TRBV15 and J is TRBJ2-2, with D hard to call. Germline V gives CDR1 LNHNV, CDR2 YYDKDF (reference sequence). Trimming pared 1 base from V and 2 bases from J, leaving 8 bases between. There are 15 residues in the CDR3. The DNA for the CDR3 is TGTGCCACCAGCAGAGGTCAGGAAAACACCGGGGAGCTGTTTTTT. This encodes CATSRGQENTGELFF. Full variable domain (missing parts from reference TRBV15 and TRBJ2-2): DAMVIQNPRYQVTQFGKPVTLSCSQTLNHNVMYWYQQKSSQAPKLLFHYYDKDFNNEADTPDNFQSRRPNTSFCFLDIRSPGLGDTAMYLCATSRGQENTGELFFGEGSRLTVL.

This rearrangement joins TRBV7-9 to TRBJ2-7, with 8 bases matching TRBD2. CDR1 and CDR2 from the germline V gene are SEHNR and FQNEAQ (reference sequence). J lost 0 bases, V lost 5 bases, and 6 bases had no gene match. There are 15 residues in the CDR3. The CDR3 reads CASSVASGHSYEQYF. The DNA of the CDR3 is TGTGCCAGCAGCGTTGCTAGCGGGCACTCCTACGAGCAGTACTTC.

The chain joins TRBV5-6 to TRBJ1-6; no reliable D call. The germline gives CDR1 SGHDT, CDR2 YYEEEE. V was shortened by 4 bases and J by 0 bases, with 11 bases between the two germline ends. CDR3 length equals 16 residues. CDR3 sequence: CASSAPGSSYNSPLHF. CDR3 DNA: TGTGCCAGCAGCGCCCCGGGGAGCTCCTATAATTCACCCCTCCACTTT.

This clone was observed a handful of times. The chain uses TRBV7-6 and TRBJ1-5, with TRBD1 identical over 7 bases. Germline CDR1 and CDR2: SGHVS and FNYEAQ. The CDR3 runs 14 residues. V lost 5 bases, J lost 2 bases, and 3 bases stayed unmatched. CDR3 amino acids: CASSIGTGNQPQHF. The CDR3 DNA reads TGTGCCAGCAGCATTGGGACAGGCAATCAGCCCCAGCATTTT.

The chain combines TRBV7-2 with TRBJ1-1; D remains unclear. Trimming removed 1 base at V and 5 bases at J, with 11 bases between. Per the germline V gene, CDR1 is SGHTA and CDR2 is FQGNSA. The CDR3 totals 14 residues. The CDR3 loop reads CASSLEQSGTEAFF. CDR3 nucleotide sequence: TGTGCCAGCAGCTTAGAACAATCGGGAACTGAAGCTTTCTTT.

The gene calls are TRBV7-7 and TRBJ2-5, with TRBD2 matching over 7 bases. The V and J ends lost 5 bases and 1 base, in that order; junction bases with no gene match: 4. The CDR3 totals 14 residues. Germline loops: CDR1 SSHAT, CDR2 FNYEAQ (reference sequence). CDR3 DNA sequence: TGTGCCAGCAGCCTGGGGGGGACCCAAGAGACCCAGTACTTC. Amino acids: CASSLGGTQETQYF.

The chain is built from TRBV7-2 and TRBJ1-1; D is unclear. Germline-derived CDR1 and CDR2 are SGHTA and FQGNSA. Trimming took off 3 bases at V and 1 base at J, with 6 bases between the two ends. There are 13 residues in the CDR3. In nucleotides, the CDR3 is TGTGCCAGCAGCTTCGTACAGAACACTGAAGCTTTCTTT. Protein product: CASSFVQNTEAFF.

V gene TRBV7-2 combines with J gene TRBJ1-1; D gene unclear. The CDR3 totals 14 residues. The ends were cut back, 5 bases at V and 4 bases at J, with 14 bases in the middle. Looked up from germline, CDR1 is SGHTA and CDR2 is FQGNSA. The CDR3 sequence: CASSPESGFTEAFF. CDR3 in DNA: TGTGCCAGCAGCCCCGAATCCGGGTTCACTGAAGCTTTCTTT. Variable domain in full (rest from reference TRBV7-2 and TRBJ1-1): GAGVSQSPSNKVTEKGKDVELRCDPISGHTALYWYRQSLGQGLEFLIYFQGNSAPDKSGLPSDRFSAERTGGSVSTLTIQRTQQEDSAVYLCASSPESGFTEAFFGQGTRLTVV.